This T cell receptor (beta chain) is from a study of persistence of HIV-infected CD4 T cells. Sequencing used immunoSEQ version 4 in survey mode. The method was immunoSEQ multiplex PCR; TCRdb's version includes in-frame clones alone and lacks a portion of them. This table holds about 32,000 clones, roughly 70% found once. The stimulus was an HIV-1 Gag 15-mer peptide pool, 0.85 to 1 ug/peptide/mL. Responding CD4+ T cells were sorted by upregulation of both CD40 ligand and CD69. Donors had undetectable plasma HIV-1 RNA, under 50 copies/mL, for 4+ years. The sample holds one count of this clone. Its target is unknown. CDR1 and CDR2 from the germline V gene are SEHNR and FQNEAQ (reference sequence). With V trimmed by 3 bases and J by 1 base, 4 bases remained unmatched. This CDR3 is 17 amino acids long.

The genes are TRBV7-9 and TRBJ2-2; 11 bases line up with TRBD2. This specimen consisted of CD4+ T cells sorted from PBMCs after approximately 20-hour stimulation, obtained from a patient who received antiretroviral therapy. This sequence was found in an adult man with HIV who was CMV-seropositive. The CDR3 loop reads CASSLLAGGLNTGELFF. In DNA, the CDR3 is TGTGCCAGCAGCTTGCTAGCGGGGGGCTTGAACACCGGGGAGCTGTTTTTT.